One sample yielded the 8 T cell receptor beta chains listed below, sequenced in a study of blood T cell repertoires in COVID-19. Clones were sequenced by immunoSEQ multiplex PCR, and TCRdb holds only the in-frame ones, with some missing. The repertoire holds 120,000 to 150,000 clones, more than 75% seen once, with less than 5.5% in the top ten. Sequenced input: peripheral blood. The receptors derive from a man in his fifties or sixties with acute or convalescent COVID-19.

Only one count was recorded for this clone. This chain links TRBV5-1 with TRBJ2-1, with 14 bases that match TRBD2. Trimming removed 0 bases from V and 9 bases from J; junction bases left unmatched: 5. The CDR3 runs to 16 residues. Germline lookup yields CDR1 SGHRS and CDR2 YFSETQ. CDR3 loop: CASSLAGTSGSGEQFF. In DNA, the CDR3 is TGCGCCAGCAGCTTGGCTGGGACTAGCGGGAGTGGTGAGCAGTTCTTC.

This clone was seen a handful of times. V usage is TRBV18 and J usage is TRBJ1-4; D may be TRBD1 (6 bases). CDR1 and CDR2 from the germline V gene are KGHSH and LQKENI. V was shortened by 3 bases and J by 8 bases, with 16 bases between the two germline ends. This CDR3 contains 15 residues. CDR3 loop: CASSPSSQGTEKLFF. Here the CDR3 DNA reads TGTGCCAGCTCACCTTCGTCACAGGGAACGGAAAAACTGTTTTTT.

This clone appeared a single time. The V and J genes are TRBV27 and TRBJ2-3; 9 positions match TRBD2. The CDR3 runs to 16 residues. J was trimmed by 6 bases and V by 4 bases; bases with no gene match: 11. Germline V lookup: CDR1 MNHEY, CDR2 SMNVEV (reference sequence). In DNA form, the CDR3 reads TGTGCCAGCAGTTCAACCGTTAGCGGGAGCGGCGATACGCAGTATTTT. Translation gives CASSSTVSGSGDTQYF.

The J gene is TRBJ2-3, the V gene TRBV7-2, with a weak D call TRBD2 (6 bases). CDR1 is SGHTA, CDR2 FQGNSA, per germline. Between the trimmed V and J ends, which lost 1 base and 1 base, there was a span of 9 bases. This CDR3 comprises 15 residues. The CDR3 sequence is CASSLGGVGTDTQYF. CDR3 sequence (DNA): TGTGCCAGCAGCTTAGGCGGGGTAGGCACAGATACGCAGTATTTT.

V and J are TRBV3-1 (or the pseudogene TRBV3-2) and TRBJ1-1; 9 nucleotides line up with TRBD1. With V trimmed by 3 bases and J by 0 bases, 5 bases remained unmatched. Germline loops: CDR1 LGHDT, CDR2 YNNKEL (reference sequence). CDR3 length equals 16 residues. For the CDR3, the DNA is TGTGCCAGCAGCCAGGCCGGACAGGGGTTGAACACTGAAGCTTTCTTT. This gives the protein CASSQAGQGLNTEAFF.

The chain couples TRBV11-2 to TRBJ2-5, with 8 bases identical to TRBD1. Per germline, CDR1 SGHAT and CDR2 FQNNGV. With V trimmed by 1 base and J by 0 bases, 1 base remained unmatched. The CDR3 is 15 amino acids. The CDR3 here is CASSLGTGYQETQYF. In nucleotides, the CDR3 is TGTGCCAGCAGCTTAGGGACAGGGTACCAAGAGACCCAGTACTTC. Filled out from reference TRBV11-2 and TRBJ2-5, the complete variable domain reads EAGVAQSPRYKIIEKRQSVAFWCNPISGHATLYWYQQILGQGPKLLIQFQNNGVVDDSQLPKDRFSAERLKGVDSTLKIQPAKLEDSAVYLCASSLGTGYQETQYFGPGTRLLVL.

The chain employs TRBV6-9 and TRBJ2-1, with 8 nucleotides matching TRBD1. The CDR3 consists of 18 residues. Germline loops: CDR1 MNHGY, CDR2 SVAAGI. V gave up 3 bases and J gave up 0 bases; unmatched junction bases: 10. This CDR3 is CASSYRDRPLSSYNEQFF. CDR3 bases: TGTGCCAGCAGTTACCGGGACAGGCCATTGAGCTCCTACAATGAGCAGTTCTTC.

The rearrangement links TRBV9 to TRBJ2-2, with D possibly TRBD2 on 5 matching bases. The V and J ends lost 4 bases and 1 base respectively, with 11 bases between them. Per germline, CDR1 SGDLS and CDR2 YYNGEE. The CDR3 totals 15 residues. The CDR3 loop reads CASSYEGGNTGELFF. For the CDR3, the DNA is TGTGCCAGCAGCTACGAGGGTGGGAACACCGGGGAGCTGTTTTTT.